These 27 T cell receptor beta chains share one sample of origin, sequenced in a study of molecular identifiers for immune sequencing clone quantification. TCRdb reanalysed the PCR reads using MiXCR and keeps one entry per CDR3 protein. The table records roughly 320,000 distinct CDR3 sequences, roughly a quarter of them present only once. Sequencing was performed on naive CD8+ T cells from blood, with Jurkat cell RNA spiked in. As for subset: FACS-sorted CD8+CD4-CCR7+CD45RA+ naive T cells. The receptors here all came from a human donor in good health. Some libraries in this study had Jurkat cell RNA spiked in.

This clonotype has more than one count but fewer than ten. The rearrangement joins TRBV24-1 to TRBJ1-5; the D is unclear. This CDR3 region has 13 residues. From germline, CDR1 is KGHDR and CDR2 SFDVKD. V lost 4 bases, J lost 4 bases, and 7 bases lay in between. This chain's CDR3 is CATSDRSNQPQHF. The DNA for the CDR3 is TGTGCCACCAGTGACCGCTCTAATCAGCCCCAGCATTTT.

This clonotype was recorded at least ten times. V usage is TRBV6-5 and J usage is TRBJ2-3; D is unresolved. Trimming stripped 5 bases from V and 0 bases from J, with 9 bases between. This CDR3 has 14 residues. Germline assignment: CDR1 MNHEY and CDR2 SVGAGI. DNA of the CDR3: TGTGCCAGCAGTGTAAACCCGAGCACAGATACGCAGTATTTT. Encoded protein: CASSVNPSTDTQYF.

This clonotype was seen at least ten times. The gene calls are TRBV6-5 and TRBJ2-3; D ambiguous. The V end was cut by 6 bases, the J end by 2 bases, with 9 bases between. The CDR3 spans 13 residues. The V gene's germline CDR1 is MNHEY and CDR2 SVGAGI. The CDR3 DNA follows: TGTGCCAGCAGCTGGCGGTCCACAGATACGCAGTATTTT. Translation gives CASSWRSTDTQYF.

CDR3: CASSHTTGGIWAKNIQYF. CDR3 sequence (DNA): TGCGCCAGCAGTCATACTACAGGGGGCATATGGGCCAAAAACATTCAGTACTTC. The chain couples TRBV23-1 to TRBJ2-4; TRBD1 matches at 9 bases. TRBV23-1 carries the ORF label, with uncertain function. The CDR3 has 18 amino acids. V gave up 3 bases and J gave up 1 base; unmatched junction bases: 10.

This clonotype was seen repeatedly, ten times or more. The chain has TRBV5-4 and TRBJ2-3, with D possibly called TRBD1 or TRBD2 (7 bases each). The V end lost 4 bases, the J end lost 2 bases, and 14 bases lay between the germline ends. CDR3 length: 15 residues. Germline CDR1 reads SGHNT; CDR2 reads YYREEE (reference sequence). Written as DNA, the CDR3 is TGTGCCAGCAGCCCCAGGGGGGGGCTCACAGATACGCAGTATTTT. As protein: CASSPRGGLTDTQYF.

As for this clonotype: A clone one base away is much larger, so this may be a read error. The V call is TRBV28, the J call TRBJ1-1; 8 bases are a match to TRBD1. This CDR3 comprises 11 residues. Losses at the gene ends were 10 bases for V and 6 bases for J; bases not matched to a gene: 4. Germline values: CDR1 MDHEN, CDR2 SYDVKM. The CDR3 is CANRGGAEAFF. For the CDR3, the DNA is TGTGCCAACAGGGGGGGGGCTGAAGCTTTCTTT. The full variable domain, rest sourced from reference TRBV28 and TRBJ1-1, is DVKVTQSSRYLVKRTGEKVFLECVQDMDHENMFWYRQDPGLGLRLIYFSYDVKMKEKGDIPEGYSVSREKKERFSLILESASTNQTSMYLCANRGGAEAFFGQGTRLTVV.

This clonotype was observed many times. V is TRBV19 and J is TRBJ1-3, with D possibly being TRBD1 (6 bases). Germline CDR1 LNHDA, CDR2 SQIVND (reference sequence). The CDR3 is 14 amino acids. The V end was cut by 10 bases, the J end by 4 bases, with 17 bases between. CDR3 nucleotides: TGTGCCACGCAGTGGGGGGCTGACGGAAACACCATATATTTT. It encodes CATQWGADGNTIYF. The full variable domain, rest sourced from reference TRBV19 and TRBJ1-3, is DGGITQSPKYLFRKEGQNVTLSCEQNLNHDAMYWYRQDPGQGLRLIYYSQIVNDFQKGDIAEGYSVSREKKESFPLTVTSAQKNPTAFYLCATQWGADGNTIYFGEGSWLTVV.

This clonotype showed up many times. The J gene is TRBJ1-2, the V gene TRBV7-9; D not resolved. In germline, CDR1 is SEHNR, CDR2 FQNEAQ (reference sequence). With 6 bases removed from V and 0 bases from J, the gap between germline ends came to 14 bases. This CDR3 is 15 amino acids long. Written as DNA, the CDR3 is TGTGCCAGCAGTCTTTCAGGTGCAGCTAACTATGGCTACACCTTC. This sequence encodes CASSLSGAANYGYTF.

The chain uses TRBV5-6 and TRBJ2-1; D call uncertain. The germline V gene has CDR1 SGHDT and CDR2 YYEEEE. V gave up 1 base and J gave up 3 bases, with 5 bases separating them. This CDR3 is built from 13 residues. DNA for the CDR3: TGTGCCAGCAGCTTGACAGTCTACAATGAGCAGTTCTTC. Its protein product is CASSLTVYNEQFF.

A remark on this clonotype: Possible read error: a much larger clone is one base away. The chain couples TRBV4-1 to TRBJ1-1; D unresolved. The CDR3 loop spans 13 amino acids. The ends were cut back, 7 bases at V and 2 bases at J, with 11 bases in the middle. Germline V gene sequence: CDR1 MGHRA, CDR2 YSYEKL. The CDR3 DNA is TGCGCCAGCACAAGCGGACCAAACACTGAAGCTTTCTTT. It yields the protein CASTSGPNTEAFF.

J is TRBJ2-7 and V is TRBV20-1; 7 bases match TRBD2. Germline V gene sequence: CDR1 DFQATT, CDR2 SNEGSKA (reference sequence). The CDR3 extends over 17 amino acids. V was pared by 1 base and J by 2 bases, with 14 bases of the junction left unmatched. For the CDR3, the DNA is TGCAGTGCTAGAGTCCCTGGAGGTGGCGGGGGACCCTACGAGCAGTACTTC. Translated: CSARVPGGGGGPYEQYF.

This clonotype was observed a few times. This rearrangement joins TRBV20-1 to TRBJ2-3, with TRBD1 matching 7 bases. CDR1 and CDR2 (germline): DFQATT, SNEGSKA (reference sequence). Trimming cost V 4 bases and J 4 bases; bases outside gene matches: 11. This CDR3 spans 15 amino acids. CDR3 DNA: TGCAGTGCTACGCGTTACAGGGGCATGGCAGATACGCAGTATTTT. Protein sequence: CSATRYRGMADTQYF.

A few counts support this clonotype. A much bigger clone sits one base away, suggesting this may be a read error. The chain recombines TRBV29-1 with TRBJ2-7; D remains ambiguous. The germline CDR1 and CDR2 sequences are SQVTM and ANQGSEA. This CDR3 is 13 amino acids long. CDR3 protein: CSVELSSSHEQYF. Written as DNA, the CDR3 is TGCAGCGTGGAGTTGTCGAGCTCCCACGAGCAGTACTTC.

In its sample, this clonotype was seen many times. This chain links TRBV4-3 with TRBJ2-5, with 15 bases identical to TRBD2. This CDR3 is built from 17 residues. Per germline, CDR1 LGHNA and CDR2 YSLEER. Trimming at V came to 4 bases and at J to 4 bases, leaving 7 bases not matched to a gene. In nucleotides, the CDR3 is TGCGCCAGCAGCCCGGGACTAGCGGGAGGAGGGGGAGAGACCCAGTACTTC. Protein product: CASSPGLAGGGGETQYF.

This sequence joins TRBV6-5 and TRBJ2-2; a weak D match, TRBD1 (6 bases). Trimming cost V 6 bases and J 0 bases, with 11 bases left between them. The CDR3 sequence is 15 residues long. Germline CDR1 MNHEY, CDR2 SVGAGI. The CDR3 loop reads CASRDSFANTGELFF. In nucleotides, the CDR3 is TGTGCCAGCAGGGACAGCTTCGCGAACACCGGGGAGCTGTTTTTT.

The gene calls are TRBV28 and TRBJ2-7, with 7 bases fitting TRBD1. The CDR3 sequence is 15 residues long. The V gene end was trimmed by 6 bases and the J gene end by 0 bases; junction bases not matched to a gene: 8. Germline V lookup: CDR1 MDHEN, CDR2 SYDVKM. The CDR3 DNA reads as TGTGCCAGCAGCGTAGTCGGGACAGCCTCCTACGAGCAGTACTTC. Amino acids: CASSVVGTASYEQYF.

The V gene is TRBV7-8, the J gene TRBJ2-7; a weak D match, TRBD2 (6 bases). Germline assignment: CDR1 SGHVS and CDR2 FQNEAQ. V was shortened by 2 bases and J by 3 bases, with 11 bases between the two germline ends. This CDR3 is built from 14 residues. CDR3 sequence (DNA): TGTGCCAGCAGCTTATATCCGCGGGACTACGAGCAGTACTTC. Protein product: CASSLYPRDYEQYF.

This clonotype was seen more than once but under ten times. Germline is not matched at one junction end, which may reflect a read error. The rearrangement links TRBV12-3 or TRBV12-4 to TRBJ2-7; D unresolved. The CDR3 length is 16 residues. The CDR3 protein is CASSLDAGSPSHEQYF. CDR3 DNA sequence: TGTGCCAGCAGTTTAGATGCAGGCTCCCCCTCCCACGAGCAGTACTTC.

A note on this clonotype: This may arise from a read error, as a much more abundant clone is one base away. The V call is TRBV29-1, the J call TRBJ2-4, with TRBD1 identical over 8 bases. CDR1 and CDR2 (germline): SQVTM, ANQGSEA. The trim removed 6 bases at V and 8 bases at J, leaving 12 bases unmatched. This CDR3 has 14 amino acids. CDR3 nucleotides: TGCAGCGTGGCCCAGACAGGGGAGGAAGACATTCAGTACTTC. Translation gives CSVAQTGEEDIQYF.

With regard to this clonotype: With a much larger clone just one base away, this may be a read error. The chain uses TRBV19 and TRBJ2-3; TRBD2 might be the D (5 bases). CDR1 is LNHDA and CDR2 is SQIVND in the germline V gene (reference sequence). There are 13 residues in the CDR3. CDR3 coding DNA: TGTGTCAGTAGTATTCGGGGTGGAGATACGCAGTATTTT. Its translation: CVSSIRGGDTQYF.

Of note for this clonotype: It may be a read error: a sequence one base away is much more abundant. It is likely a read error, because the conserved phenylalanine at the end of the CDR3 is missing. This rearrangement joins TRBV7-9 to TRBJ2-7, with D possibly called TRBD1 or TRBD2 (6 bases each). The ends were cut back, 3 bases at V and 2 bases at J, with 11 bases in the middle. The germline V gene has CDR1 SEHNR and CDR2 FQNEAQ (reference sequence). The CDR3 totals 14 residues. The CDR3 is CASSFGGTAYEQYS. The CDR3 DNA reads as TGTGCCAGCAGCTTCGGGGGCACAGCCTACGAGCAGTACTCC.

This clonotype came up many times. The rearrangement uses TRBV12-3 or TRBV12-4 and TRBJ1-1; D uncertain. V lost 3 bases and J lost 5, with 7 bases in between. The CDR3 is made up of 12 amino acids. CDR3 protein: CASSFGRTEAFF. In nucleotides, the CDR3 is TGTGCCAGCAGTTTCGGACGGACTGAAGCTTTCTTT.

This clonotype was counted many times. The chain links TRBV21-1 to TRBJ1-1; the table assigns TRBD1, which was not confirmed against the DNA. TRBV21-1 corresponds to a pseudogene. The CDR3 totals 18 residues. In nucleotides, the CDR3 is TGTGCCAGCAGCAAGGGGGCCGGACAGGGGCTACGCGGTACTGAAGCTTTCTTT. It encodes CASSKGAGQGLRGTEAFF.

In regard to this clonotype: A much more abundant neighbour one base away suggests this may be a read error. The chain couples TRBV16 to TRBJ2-7; no firm D call. The ends were cut back, 0 bases at V and 7 bases at J, with 13 bases in the middle. There are 14 residues in the CDR3. Germline assignment: CDR1 KGHSY and CDR2 FQNENV. The CDR3 loop reads CASSQSIVRREQYF. The CDR3 DNA sequence: TGTGCCAGCAGCCAATCGATAGTCAGAAGGGAGCAGTACTTC. Full variable domain (outside the CDR3, taken from reference TRBV16 and TRBJ2-7): GEEVAQTPKHLVRGEGQKAKLYCAPIKGHSYVFWYQQVLKNEFKFLISFQNENVFDETGMPKERFSAKCLPNSPCSLEIQATKLEDSAVYFCASSQSIVRREQYFGPGTRLTVT.

V is TRBV12-3 or TRBV12-4 and J is TRBJ2-7; 10 nucleotides line up with TRBD1. CDR3 length equals 18 residues. The V segment lost 3 bases and the J segment 0 bases; nucleotides outside the gene matches: 11. The CDR3 reads CASSLTPPGQGFSYEQYF. The CDR3 DNA reads TGTGCCAGCAGTTTGACTCCCCCGGGACAGGGGTTCTCCTACGAGCAGTACTTC.

Of note for this clonotype: This could be a read error, since a much larger clone is one nucleotide away. The V gene is TRBV29-1, the J gene TRBJ1-5; D ambiguous. The CDR3 is 13 amino acids. CDR1 is SQVTM and CDR2 is ANQGSEA in the germline V gene. V shed 6 bases and J shed 6 bases, with 15 bases lying between them. The CDR3 spells CSVTGSNGQPQHF. The CDR3 nucleotides are TGCAGCGTCACCGGCAGCAATGGTCAGCCCCAGCATTTT.

Many counts were recorded for this clonotype. The chain employs TRBV20-1 and TRBJ1-2; TRBD1 matches 8 bases. The CDR3 spans 13 residues. V was pared by 4 bases and J by 7 bases, with 8 bases of the junction left unmatched. The germline V gene has CDR1 DFQATT and CDR2 SNEGSKA (reference sequence). CDR3 nucleotide sequence: TGCAGTGCTACCATGGACAGGGCGGCTGGCTACACCTTC. Encoded protein: CSATMDRAAGYTF.